This TCR beta chain was captured in a study of T-cell reconstitution after alpha-beta-depleted transplantation in children. Trimming removed 6 bases from V and 0 bases from J; junction bases left unmatched: 5. The CDR3 totals 15 residues. Unique molecular identifiers were built into the TCRbeta library. TCRdb re-called the PCR reads through MiXCR, storing one row per CDR3 protein. The data hold approximately 590,000 distinct CDR3 sequences, with more than 9% observed a single time. The material sequenced was PBMCs from the stem cell graft donor, taken from the stem cell graft. This chain joins TRBV12-3 or TRBV12-4 and TRBJ1-5; 7 bases fit TRBD1. This receptor was obtained from a human donor who donated a stem cell graft to a child with acute myeloid leukemia. The DNA for the CDR3 is TGTGCCAGCAGACGGGGACAGATTAGCAATCAGCCCCAGCATTTT. Translated, it gives CASRRGQISNQPQHF.